The 4 T cell receptor beta chains in this list originate from one sample, sequenced in a study of T cell responses to AZD1222 COVID-19 vaccine. The assay was immunoSEQ multiplex PCR, and TCRdb's table has in-frame clones only and misses some. The sample has approximately 150,000 clones, around 90% seen once. Here the sequenced sample was peripheral blood, taken 28 days after the second AZD1222 dose. Source of these receptors: an adult who received the AZD1222 COVID-19 vaccine.

The chain's CDR3 is CASSLADRGDGYTF. For the CDR3, the DNA is TGCGCCAGCAGCTTGGCGGACAGGGGGGATGGCTACACCTTC. The chain links TRBV5-1 to TRBJ1-2; 10 bases line up with TRBD1. Germline V CDR1 and CDR2: SGHRS, YFSETQ. The V and J ends lost 0 bases and 6 bases, in that order; junction bases with no gene match: 2. The CDR3 runs to 14 residues.

The chain uses TRBV6-1 and TRBJ1-5, with TRBD1 as a possible D gene (6 bases). V was pared by 2 bases and J by 0 bases, with 14 bases between. Germline CDR1 MNHNS, CDR2 SASEGT. The CDR3 runs to 17 residues. CDR3 region: CASSEKNRAYSNQPQHF. CDR3 DNA sequence: TGTGCCAGCAGTGAAAAAAACAGGGCCTATAGCAATCAGCCCCAGCATTTT.

The chain uses TRBV10-3 and TRBJ1-5; weak D call: TRBD1 (6 bases). The CDR3 runs to 17 residues. V was clipped by 0 bases and J by 0 bases, with 12 bases between them. The V gene's germline CDR1 is ENHRY and CDR2 SYGVKD. The CDR3 nucleotides read TGTGCCATCAGTGAGTCGTACCAGGGGAATAGCAATCAGCCCCAGCATTTT. It yields the protein CAISESYQGNSNQPQHF.

The chain recombines TRBV2 with TRBJ1-4; weak D call: TRBD1 (5 bases). V lost 7 bases to trimming and J lost 4 bases, with 10 bases between them. CDR3 length: 13 residues. Germline V gene lookup returns CDR1 SNHLY and CDR2 FYNNEI. DNA of the CDR3: TGTGCCAGCAAAATGGGGGATAATGAAAAACTGTTTTTT. Residues: CASKMGDNEKLFF. Full variable domain (missing parts from reference TRBV2 and TRBJ1-4): EPEVTQTPSHQVTQMGQEVILRCVPISNHLYFYWYRQILGQKVEFLVSFYNNEISEKSEIFDDQFSVERPDGSNFTLKIRSTKLEDSAMYFCASKMGDNEKLFFGSGTQLSVL.